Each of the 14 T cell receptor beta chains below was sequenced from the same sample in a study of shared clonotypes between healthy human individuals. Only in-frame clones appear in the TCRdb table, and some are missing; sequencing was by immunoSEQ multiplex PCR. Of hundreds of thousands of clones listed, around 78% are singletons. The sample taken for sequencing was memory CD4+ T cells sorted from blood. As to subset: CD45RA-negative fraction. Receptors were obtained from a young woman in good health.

The CDR3 region has the DNA TGTGCTAGTGGTTTGGTACTGGGGAAAAGTGTGGATGGCTACACCTTC. It is translated as CASGLVLGKSVDGYTF. This chain joins TRBV12-5 and TRBJ1-2; D is ambiguous. This CDR3 has 16 residues. V was shortened by 0 bases and J by 6 bases, with 17 bases between the two germline ends. Germline V gene data show CDR1 as LGHNT and CDR2 as FRNRAP.

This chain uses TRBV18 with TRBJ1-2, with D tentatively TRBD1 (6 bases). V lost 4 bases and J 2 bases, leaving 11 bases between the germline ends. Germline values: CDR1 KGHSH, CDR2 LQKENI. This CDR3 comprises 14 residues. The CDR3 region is CASSQSGQNYGYTF. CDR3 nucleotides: TGTGCCAGCTCACAGTCGGGACAAAACTATGGCTACACCTTC.

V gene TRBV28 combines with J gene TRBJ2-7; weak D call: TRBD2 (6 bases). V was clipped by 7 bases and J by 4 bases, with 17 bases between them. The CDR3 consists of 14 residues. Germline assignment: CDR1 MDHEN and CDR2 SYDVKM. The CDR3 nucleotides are TGTGCCAGCACTCGAACCCGGACTACGTACGAGCAGTACTTC. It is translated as CASTRTRTTYEQYF.

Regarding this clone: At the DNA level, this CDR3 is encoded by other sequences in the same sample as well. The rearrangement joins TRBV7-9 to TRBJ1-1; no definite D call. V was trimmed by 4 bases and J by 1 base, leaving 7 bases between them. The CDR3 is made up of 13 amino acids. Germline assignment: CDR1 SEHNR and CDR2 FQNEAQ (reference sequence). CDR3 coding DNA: TGTGCCAGCAGCTCTCCAGGGAACACTGAAGCTTTCTTT. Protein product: CASSSPGNTEAFF.

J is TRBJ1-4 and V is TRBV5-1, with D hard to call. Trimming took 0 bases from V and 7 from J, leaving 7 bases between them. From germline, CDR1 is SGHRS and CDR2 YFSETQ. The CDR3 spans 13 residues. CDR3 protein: CASSLVFGEKLFF. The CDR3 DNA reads TGCGCCAGCAGCTTGGTATTCGGTGAAAAACTGTTTTTT.

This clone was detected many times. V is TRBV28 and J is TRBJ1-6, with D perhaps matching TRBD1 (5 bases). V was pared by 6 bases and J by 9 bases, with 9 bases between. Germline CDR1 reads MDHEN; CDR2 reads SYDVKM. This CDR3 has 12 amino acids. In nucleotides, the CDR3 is TGTGCCAGCAGCCGGACACCTTCACCCCTCCACTTT. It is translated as CASSRTPSPLHF. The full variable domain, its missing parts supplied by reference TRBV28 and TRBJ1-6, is DVKVTQSSRYLVKRTGEKVFLECVQDMDHENMFWYRQDPGLGLRLIYFSYDVKMKEKGDIPEGYSVSREKKERFSLILESASTNQTSMYLCASSRTPSPLHFGNGTRLTVT.

In DNA form, the CDR3 reads TGTGCCTTGTCAGTGGGATCACTGACTGAAGCTTTCTTT. It encodes CALSVGSLTEAFF. V usage is TRBV30 and J usage is TRBJ1-1; D gene unclear. This CDR3 region has 13 residues. The V gene's germline CDR1 is GTSNPN and CDR2 SVGIG (reference sequence). V was clipped by 7 bases and J by 5 bases, with 17 bases between them.

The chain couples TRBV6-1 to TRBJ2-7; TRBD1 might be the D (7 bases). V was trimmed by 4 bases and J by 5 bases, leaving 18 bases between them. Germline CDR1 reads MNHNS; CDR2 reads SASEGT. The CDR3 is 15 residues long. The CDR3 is CASSGLDRRVNEQYF. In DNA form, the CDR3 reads TGTGCCAGCAGTGGATTGGACAGGAGGGTGAACGAGCAGTACTTC.

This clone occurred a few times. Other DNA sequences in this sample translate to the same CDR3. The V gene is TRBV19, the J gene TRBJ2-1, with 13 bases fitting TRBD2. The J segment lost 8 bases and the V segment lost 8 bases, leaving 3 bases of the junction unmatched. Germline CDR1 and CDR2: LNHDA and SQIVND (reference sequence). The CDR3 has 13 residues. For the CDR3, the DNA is TGTGCCAGTGGACTAGCGGGAGCCGATGAGCAGTTCTTC. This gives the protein CASGLAGADEQFF.

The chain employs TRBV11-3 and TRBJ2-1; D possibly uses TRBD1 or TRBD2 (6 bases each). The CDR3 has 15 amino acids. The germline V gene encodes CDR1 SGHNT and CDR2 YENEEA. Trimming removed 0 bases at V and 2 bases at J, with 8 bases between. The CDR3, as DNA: TGTGCCAGCAGCTTAGATGGGGGGCCCTACAATGAGCAGTTCTTC. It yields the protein CASSLDGGPYNEQFF.

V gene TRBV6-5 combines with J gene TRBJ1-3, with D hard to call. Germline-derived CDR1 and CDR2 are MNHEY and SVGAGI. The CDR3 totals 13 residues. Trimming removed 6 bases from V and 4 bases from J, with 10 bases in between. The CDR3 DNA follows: TGTGCCAGCAGACGGGGAGGAGGAAACACCATATATTTT. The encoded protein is CASRRGGGNTIYF.

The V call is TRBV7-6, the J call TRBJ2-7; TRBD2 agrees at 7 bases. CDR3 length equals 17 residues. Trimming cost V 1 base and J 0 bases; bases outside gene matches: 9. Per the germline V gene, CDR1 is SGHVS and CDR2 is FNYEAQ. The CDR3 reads CASSLEGASGVSYEQYF. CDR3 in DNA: TGTGCCAGCAGCTTAGAAGGGGCTAGCGGCGTCTCCTACGAGCAGTACTTC. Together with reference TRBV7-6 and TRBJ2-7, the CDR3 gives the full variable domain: GAGVSQSPRYKVTKRGQDVALRCDPISGHVSLYWYRQALGQGPEFLTYFNYEAQQDKSGLPNDRFSAERPEGSISTLTIQRTEQRDSAMYRCASSLEGASGVSYEQYFGPGTRLTVT.

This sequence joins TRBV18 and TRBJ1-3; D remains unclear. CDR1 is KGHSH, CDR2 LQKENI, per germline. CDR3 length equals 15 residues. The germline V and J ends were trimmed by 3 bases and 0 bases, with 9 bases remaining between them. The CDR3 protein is CASSPAASSGNTIYF. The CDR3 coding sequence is TGTGCCAGCTCACCGGCAGCTAGCTCTGGAAACACCATATATTTT.

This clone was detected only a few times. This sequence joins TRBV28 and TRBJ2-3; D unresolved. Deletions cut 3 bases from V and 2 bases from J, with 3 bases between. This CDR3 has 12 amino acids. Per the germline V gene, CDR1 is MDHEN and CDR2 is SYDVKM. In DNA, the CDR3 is TGTGCCAGCAGTTTTACCACAGATACGCAGTATTTT. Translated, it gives CASSFTTDTQYF.